Below are 19 T cell receptor beta chains sequenced from a single sample in a study of cytomegalovirus exposure and HLA in healthy donors. 13 Jbeta primers and 60 Vbeta primers were used for the PCR. Sequencing used immunoSEQ multiplex PCR; TCRdb keeps in-frame clones, though not all of them. The top ten clones hold around 2.1% of a sample with 150,000 to 200,000 clones, around 81% of them seen once. Sequencing was carried out using PBMCs. The origin of the receptors is a young woman in good health and CMV-seropositive.

This clone was observed a handful of times. The chain carries TRBV9 and TRBJ2-1; 10 bases line up with TRBD2. The CDR3 totals 20 residues. CDR1 is SGDLS and CDR2 is YYNGEE in the germline V gene. Germline trimming cut 2 bases from V and 0 bases from J; bases unmatched to any gene: 14. CDR3 protein: CASSVTTSGPQPSSYNEQFF. DNA of the CDR3: TGTGCCAGCAGCGTTACGACTAGCGGGCCCCAGCCCAGCTCCTACAATGAGCAGTTCTTC.

The gene calls are TRBV5-1 and TRBJ1-4; D is undetermined. CDR1 and CDR2 from the germline V gene are SGHRS and YFSETQ. V shed 0 bases and J shed 8 bases, with 14 bases lying between them. There are 15 residues in the CDR3. The CDR3 sequence is CASSLGDPPGEKLFF. In DNA form, the CDR3 reads TGCGCCAGCAGCTTGGGGGATCCCCCGGGAGAAAAACTGTTTTTT.

The chain joins TRBV7-9 to TRBJ2-7; a weak D match, TRBD2 (5 bases). CDR1 SEHNR and CDR2 FQNEAQ come from the germline V gene (reference sequence). V lost 5 bases and J 4 bases, leaving 9 bases between the germline ends. This CDR3 spans 12 amino acids. The CDR3 DNA reads TGTGCCAGCAGCCTACGGGGATACGAGCAGTACGTC. This codes for CASSLRGYEQYV.

The rearrangement joins TRBV5-1 to TRBJ2-3, with 10 positions matching TRBD2. V shed 2 bases and J 5 bases; nucleotides not matched to a gene: 8. The CDR3 sequence is 16 residues long. Germline V lookup: CDR1 SGHRS, CDR2 YFSETQ. CDR3 DNA: TGCGCCAGCAGCTTTCGAGCGGGGGGGCAGGGAGATACGCAGTATTTT. The encoded protein is CASSFRAGGQGDTQYF. The whole variable domain, filled in from reference TRBV5-1 and TRBJ2-3, reads KAGVTQTPRYLIKTRGQQVTLSCSPISGHRSVSWYQQTPGQGLQFLFEYFSETQRNKGNFPGRFSGRQFSNSRSEMNVSTLELGDSALYLCASSFRAGGQGDTQYFGPGTRLTVL.

The DNA of the CDR3 is TGTGCCAGCTCACCGCCGGGGGGGACTGAAGCTTTCTTT. Its protein product is CASSPPGGTEAFF. This sequence joins TRBV18 and TRBJ1-1, with D tentatively TRBD1 (5 bases). CDR1 and CDR2 (germline): KGHSH, LQKENI. V lost 3 bases to trimming and J lost 5 bases, with 10 bases between them. This CDR3 contains 13 residues.

The chain uses TRBV6-4 and TRBJ2-1; 8 bases match TRBD1. Germline V gene lookup returns CDR1 MRHNA and CDR2 SNTAGT. Losses at the gene ends were 5 bases for V and 9 bases for J; bases not matched to a gene: 6. This CDR3 is built from 13 residues. The CDR3 loop is CASSSSRGLEQFF. The CDR3 region has the DNA TGTGCCAGCAGTTCGTCCAGGGGGCTTGAGCAGTTCTTC.

The chain couples TRBV4-1 to TRBJ2-5; 11 nucleotides agree with TRBD1. The length of the CDR3 is 15 residues. Germline values: CDR1 MGHRA, CDR2 YSYEKL. J was trimmed by 3 bases and V by 4 bases; bases with no gene match: 4. CDR3 nucleotide sequence: TGCGCCAGCAGCCCGGGACAGGGGGTAAAAGAGACCCAGTACTTC. Translated, it gives CASSPGQGVKETQYF.

The chain is built from TRBV11-2 and TRBJ1-2, with D unresolved. The V gene's germline CDR1 is SGHAT and CDR2 FQNNGV. Deletions cut 0 bases from V and 7 bases from J, with 9 bases between. The CDR3 is made up of 13 amino acids. CDR3: CASSLDLSSGYTF. The CDR3 nucleotides read TGTGCCAGCAGCTTAGATCTCTCGAGTGGCTACACCTTC.

The chain links TRBV14 to TRBJ1-4; D unclear. Germline loops: CDR1 SGHDN, CDR2 FVKESK. V dropped 1 base and J dropped 0 bases, with 21 bases sitting between them. This CDR3 region has 20 residues. CDR3 sequence (DNA): TGTGCCAGCAGCCAAGGAAATTTGATAGGAACGGGAGCAACTAATGAAAAACTGTTTTTT. Translation: CASSQGNLIGTGATNEKLFF.

This rearrangement joins TRBV7-2 to TRBJ2-7; D possibly corresponds to TRBD1 (5 bases). Per germline, CDR1 SGHTA and CDR2 FQGNSA. The CDR3 length is 14 residues. The V gene lost 5 bases and the J gene lost 2 bases, with 13 bases spanning the gap. CDR3 nucleotide sequence: TGTGCCAGCAGCCATAGGACACCGACCTACGAGCAGTACTTC. It is translated as CASSHRTPTYEQYF.

V gene TRBV9 combines with J gene TRBJ2-3, with 9 bases fitting TRBD2. Germline CDR1 is SGDLS and CDR2 is YYNGEE. V lost 4 bases and J lost 1; bases outside the gene matches: 4. This CDR3 comprises 15 residues. The CDR3 DNA reads TGTGCCAGCAGCCGAAGACTAGCGGGCACAGATACGCAGTATTTT. Its protein is CASSRRLAGTDTQYF.

V is TRBV6-6 and J is TRBJ2-5, with D maybe TRBD2 (6 bases). Trimming cost V 2 bases and J 9 bases, with 10 bases left between them. CDR3 length: 12 amino acids. Germline values: CDR1 MNHNY, CDR2 SVGAGI (reference sequence). The CDR3 sequence: CASSYPSGAQYF. The CDR3 region has the DNA TGTGCCAGCAGTTACCCGTCGGGGGCCCAGTACTTC.

V usage is TRBV28 and J usage is TRBJ1-6; TRBD1 is a possible D gene (5 bases). Trimming took off 7 bases at V and 0 bases at J, with 10 bases between the two ends. Germline CDR1 reads MDHEN; CDR2 reads SYDVKM. This CDR3 is 15 amino acids long. The CDR3 is CASTARVSYNSPLHF. The CDR3 DNA sequence: TGTGCCAGCACGGCCAGGGTCTCCTATAATTCACCCCTCCACTTT.

The V gene is TRBV14, the J gene TRBJ1-2; no clear D. The ends were cut back, 1 base at V and 4 bases at J, with 10 bases in the middle. This CDR3 contains 14 residues. Germline V gives CDR1 SGHDN, CDR2 FVKESK. The CDR3, as DNA: TGTGCCAGCAGCCAAGTATCGGGAGGCTATGGCTACACCTTC. Protein: CASSQVSGGYGYTF.

In its sample, this clone was seen once. V and J are TRBV6-1 and TRBJ1-5, with D possibly matching TRBD1 (5 bases). The CDR3 is made up of 15 amino acids. Germline CDR1 MNHNS, CDR2 SASEGT. V lost 7 bases and J lost 7, with 20 bases in between. The CDR3 DNA reads as TGTGCCAGCAACCCGGGGGTGGGTTTCGTCCAGCCCCAGCATTTT. Translated: CASNPGVGFVQPQHF.

This clone was observed a handful of times. The CDR3 reads CASSQNRGVNTEAFF. As DNA, the CDR3 is TGTGCCAGTAGTCAAAACAGGGGAGTGAACACTGAAGCTTTCTTT. The chain carries TRBV19 and TRBJ1-1; 7 bases align to TRBD1. This CDR3 has 15 residues. Germline lookup yields CDR1 LNHDA and CDR2 SQIVND (reference sequence). Trimming took 5 bases from V and 0 from J; bases not matched to a gene: 6.

The chain is built from TRBV1 and TRBJ1-2; whether TRBD1, the table's D call, matches the DNA was not checked. TRBV1 is an annotated pseudogene. The CDR3 contains 17 residues. CDR3 nucleotides: TGCACCAGCAGCCCGCTTGGGACAGGCTTCCTGAACTATGGCTACACCTTC. Encoded protein: CTSSPLGTGFLNYGYTF.

In nucleotides, the CDR3 is TGTGCTAGTGGTTCTTACCGGACTGGCACCATGAACACCGGGGAGCTGTTTTTT. Protein product: CASGSYRTGTMNTGELFF. The chain carries TRBV12-5 and TRBJ2-2; tentatively, D is TRBD2 (5 bases). CDR1 is LGHNT, CDR2 FRNRAP, per germline. Deletions cut 4 bases from V and 1 base from J, with 19 bases between. This CDR3 has 18 amino acids.

The chain combines TRBV19 with TRBJ2-1, with D tentatively TRBD1 (6 bases). Germline lookup yields CDR1 LNHDA and CDR2 SQIVND (reference sequence). This CDR3 has 15 amino acids. V was clipped by 3 bases and J by 5 bases, with 14 bases between them. CDR3 sequence reads: CASSMGRQAHNEQFF. CDR3 bases: TGTGCCAGTAGTATGGGGAGACAGGCCCACAATGAGCAGTTCTTC.